A single T cell receptor (beta chain) is shown here with its context. Generated by immunoSEQ multiplex PCR, the TCRdb table keeps only in-frame clones and is missing some. The table lists 90,000 to 150,000 clones, around nine tenths of them singletons. The CDR3 has 14 amino acids. Trimming took off 2 bases at V and 6 bases at J, with 10 bases between the two ends. Germline lookup yields CDR1 MNHEY and CDR2 SVGEGT. The sample originates from a study of blood T cell repertoires in COVID-19. Study-level background: Donors in the United States, Italy and Spain gave samples during acute or convalescent COVID-19. T cells, B-cell-depleted T cells, or PBMCs provided the cDNA or gDNA that served as material.

The sample comprised peripheral blood. This clonotype was obtained from a woman aged 50 to 65 with active or convalescent COVID-19. This chain links TRBV6-2 or TRBV6-3 with TRBJ2-2; tentatively, D is TRBD1 (6 bases). The CDR3 DNA follows: TGTGCCAGCAGTTACGGGGGCTTGGCCGGGGAGCTGTTTTTT. Amino acid sequence: CASSYGGLAGELFF.